This is a list of T cell receptor beta chains from one sample in a study of neurological immune-mediated disorders. A single record per CDR3 protein comes from TCRdb applying MiXCR to the 5' RACE reads. This table has about 74,000 distinct CDR3 sequences, less than 5.5% appearing once. The sample comprised PBMCs. All receptors derive from a young man with multiple sclerosis. Both conserved end residues are part of each CDR3. Fields, in order: D gene, clone size, V gene, J gene, CDR3 protein, CDR3 DNA. D genes are given only for firm matches. Clone size appears in some rows only: once, few, many, or a class for an expanded clone.

>NA|NA|TRBV3-1|TRBJ2-5
CASSRGASQETQYF
TGTGCCAGCAGCCGAGGGGCAAGCCAAGAGACCCAGTACTTC
>TRBD1|few|TRBV29-1|TRBJ2-6
CSGQIEGTVSGAKVLTF
TGCAGCGGGCAGATCGAAGGGACAGTCTCTGGGGCCAAAGTCCTGACTTTC
>NA|many|TRBV7-9|TRBJ2-3
CASSHQGDTQYF
TGTGCCAGCAGCCACCAGGGGGATACGCAGTATTTT
>NA|many|TRBV24-1|TRBJ2-3
CATSDLPRVGTDTQYF
TGTGCCACCAGTGATTTGCCCAGGGTCGGAACAGATACGCAGTATTTT
>TRBD2|many|TRBV20-1|TRBJ2-1
CSASPALAGYDNEQFF
TGCAGTGCTAGTCCCGCACTAGCGGGGTACGACAATGAGCAGTTCTTC
>TRBD2|few|TRBV20-1|TRBJ2-1
CSARDFGGGVSSYNEQFF
TGCAGTGCTAGAGATTTCGGCGGGGGGGTGAGCTCCTACAATGAGCAGTTCTTC
>NA|many|TRBV28|TRBJ1-2
CASSYVGGYTF
TGTGCCAGCAGTTACGTTGGTGGCTACACCTTC
>TRBD2|many|TRBV5-1|TRBJ2-1
CASSLVGGSEQFF
TGCGCCAGCAGCTTGGTGGGAGGGAGTGAGCAGTTCTTC
>NA|many|TRBV5-1|TRBJ1-1
CASSLAGEVGTEAFF
TGCGCCAGCAGCTTGGCAGGGGAGGTTGGGACTGAAGCTTTCTTT
>TRBD1|many|TRBV5-1|TRBJ1-5
CASSAGQGEPQHF
TGCGCCAGCAGCGCGGGACAGGGGGAGCCCCAGCATTTT
>TRBD2|many|TRBV4-2|TRBJ2-1
CASSQHSGSSYNEQFF
TGTGCCAGCAGCCAGCATAGCGGGAGCTCCTACAATGAGCAGTTCTTC
>NA|NA|TRBV10-3|TRBJ1-4
CATGRDFREKLFF
TGTGCCACCGGCCGGGACTTTCGTGAAAAACTGTTTTTT
>NA|many|TRBV6-5|TRBJ2-1
CASSYSPTSSYNEQFF
TGTGCCAGCAGTTACTCCCCTACAAGCTCCTACAATGAGCAGTTCTTC
>NA|many|TRBV3-1|TRBJ1-1
CASSQVGDTEAFF
TGTGCCAGCAGCCAAGTGGGGGACACTGAAGCTTTCTTT
>NA|few|TRBV27|TRBJ1-5
CASSLGKGNQPQHF
TGTGCCAGCAGTTTGGGGAAGGGGAATCAGCCCCAGCATTTT
>NA|many|TRBV29-1|TRBJ2-6
CSVAEGAASGANVLTF
TGCAGCGTTGCGGAGGGGGCGGCCTCTGGGGCCAACGTCCTGACTTTC
>NA|few|TRBV5-1|TRBJ2-3
CASSGDAMGDTQYF
TGCGCCAGCAGCGGGGACGCAATGGGGGATACGCAGTATTTT
>NA|many|TRBV20-1|TRBJ1-1
CSAPNPRGTEAFF
TGCAGTGCCCCCAATCCCCGGGGCACTGAAGCTTTCTTT
>NA|many|TRBV5-1|TRBJ2-7
CASSLEAGGRGEQYF
TGCGCCAGCAGCTTGGAGGCAGGAGGCCGGGGCGAGCAGTACTTC
>NA|NA|TRBV20-1|TRBJ2-7
CSARWGFNSYEQYF
TGCAGTGCTAGATGGGGCTTTAACTCCTACGAGCAGTACTTC
>TRBD1|many|TRBV5-1|TRBJ2-7
CASSPVTGANEQYF
TGCGCCAGCAGCCCCGTGACAGGGGCCAACGAGCAGTACTTC
>TRBD2|many|TRBV10-3|TRBJ2-1
CATVNGTTSEQFF
TGTGCCACCGTGAATGGGACTACGAGTGAGCAGTTCTTC
>TRBD2|many|TRBV20-1|TRBJ2-7
CSARILASGFSYEQYF
TGCAGTGCTAGAATCCTGGCTAGCGGGTTTTCCTACGAGCAGTACTTC
>NA|many|TRBV29-1|TRBJ2-6
CSVESKTGANVLTF
TGCAGCGTTGAGTCCAAGACCGGGGCCAACGTCCTGACTTTC
>TRBD1|many|TRBV5-1|TRBJ2-5
CASSSDRGETQYF
TGCGCCAGCAGTTCCGACAGGGGAGAGACCCAGTACTTC
>NA|many|TRBV5-4|TRBJ2-3
CASGLPNTDTQYF
TGTGCCAGCGGACTTCCCAACACAGATACGCAGTATTTT
>TRBD2|few|TRBV5-1|TRBJ2-2
CASSLGYSGGGAHNGELFF
TGCGCCAGCAGCTTGGGATATTCCGGCGGGGGAGCTCATAACGGGGAGCTGTTTTTT
>NA|many|TRBV7-8|TRBJ2-1
CASSLVDRGSYNEQFF
TGTGCCAGCAGCTTAGTGGACCGGGGCTCCTACAATGAGCAGTTCTTC
>TRBD2|many|TRBV10-3|TRBJ2-1
CAIKPTSGSNEQFF
TGTGCCATCAAACCGACTAGCGGGAGCAATGAGCAGTTCTTC
>TRBD2|many|TRBV6-6|TRBJ2-1
CASSGQRGASYNEQFF
TGTGCCAGCAGTGGGCAGCGGGGGGCCTCCTACAATGAGCAGTTCTTC
>TRBD2|many|TRBV4-3|TRBJ2-3
CASSQDAPSGSRGETDTQYF
TGCGCCAGCAGCCAAGATGCGCCTAGCGGGAGTAGGGGGGAGACAGATACGCAGTATTTT
>NA|NA|TRBV5-6|TRBJ2-2
CASSLFGRISNTGELFF
TGTGCCAGCAGCTTGTTCGGACGGATCTCGAACACCGGGGAGCTGTTTTTT
>TRBD1|many|TRBV6-2/TRBV6-3|TRBJ2-1
CASSPGQGGNEQFF
TGTGCCAGCAGCCCAGGACAGGGGGGAAATGAGCAGTTCTTC
>NA|NA|TRBV6-5|TRBJ2-1
CASSYSSSLGGLHSEQFF
TGTGCCAGCAGTTACTCGAGTTCACTAGGCGGGTTGCATAGTGAGCAGTTCTTC
>TRBD2|many|TRBV15|TRBJ2-4
CATSRTSGRAKNIQYF
TGTGCCACCAGCAGGACTAGCGGGAGAGCCAAAAACATTCAGTACTTC
>TRBD2|many|TRBV29-1|TRBJ2-3
CSLSQSGGAGTQYF
TGCAGCCTCAGCCAAAGCGGGGGGGCCGGTACGCAGTATTTT
>NA|many|TRBV5-6|TRBJ1-5
CASSSAGNQPQHF
TGTGCCAGCAGCTCTGCCGGGAATCAGCCCCAGCATTTT
>TRBD2|many|TRBV7-9|TRBJ2-1
CASRAGLAENEQFF
TGTGCCAGCAGGGCGGGACTAGCGGAGAATGAGCAGTTCTTC
>TRBD2|many|TRBV20-1|TRBJ2-1
CSAISSGRGDEQFF
TGCAGTGCTATTTCTAGCGGGAGGGGCGATGAGCAGTTCTTC
>NA|many|TRBV10-3|TRBJ2-3
CAISESLANTDTQYF
TGTGCCATCAGTGAGTCGCTAGCGAACACAGATACGCAGTATTTT
>NA|many|TRBV20-1|TRBJ1-6
CSASTPLPNSPLHF
TGCAGTGCCAGTACCCCCCTCCCCAATTCACCCCTCCACTTT
>TRBD2|many|TRBV20-1|TRBJ2-7
CSAQRLAGFEYEQYF
TGCAGTGCTCAAAGACTAGCGGGGTTTGAATACGAGCAGTACTTC
>TRBD2|many|TRBV6-4|TRBJ2-1
CASSDSLAGYNEQFF
TGTGCCAGCAGTGACTCACTAGCGGGCTACAATGAGCAGTTCTTC
>TRBD2|many|TRBV5-1|TRBJ2-1
CASSPRAGDHEQFF
TGCGCCAGCAGCCCCCGGGCGGGAGATCATGAGCAGTTCTTC
>NA|NA|TRBV19|TRBJ1-1
CASSIGGRQGAFF
TGTGCCAGTAGTATTGGAGGGCGTCAGGGGGCTTTCTTT
>TRBD2|many|TRBV4-3|TRBJ2-5
CASSQSGRETQYF
TGCGCCAGCAGCCAAAGCGGGAGAGAGACCCAGTACTTC
>TRBD2|many|TRBV20-1|TRBJ2-3
CSARDRPAGADTQYF
TGCAGTGCTAGAGATCGTCCAGCGGGGGCAGATACGCAGTATTTT
>NA|many|TRBV6-5|TRBJ2-1
CASSLSSPVRNEQFF
TGTGCCAGCAGTTTAAGTAGCCCGGTCCGGAATGAGCAGTTCTTC
>TRBD1|many|TRBV7-2|TRBJ2-3
CASSLRGHTQYF
TGTGCCAGCAGCTTAAGGGGGCATACGCAGTATTTT
>NA|NA|TRBV5-1|TRBJ2-3
CASSLGSGADTQYF
TGCGCCAGCAGCTTAGGGTCTGGGGCAGATACGCAGTATTTT
>NA|many|TRBV19|TRBJ1-2
CASGRDIVTYGYTF
TGTGCCAGTGGCCGGGACATAGTAACCTATGGCTACACCTTC
>TRBD2|many|TRBV5-5|TRBJ2-3
CASSLGTSGGRWGDTQYF
TGTGCCAGCAGCTTGGGGACTAGCGGGGGGCGATGGGGAGATACGCAGTATTTT
>NA|many|TRBV20-1|TRBJ2-7
CSARAGTVVYEQYF
TGCAGTGCTAGGGCCGGGACGGTGGTCTACGAGCAGTACTTC